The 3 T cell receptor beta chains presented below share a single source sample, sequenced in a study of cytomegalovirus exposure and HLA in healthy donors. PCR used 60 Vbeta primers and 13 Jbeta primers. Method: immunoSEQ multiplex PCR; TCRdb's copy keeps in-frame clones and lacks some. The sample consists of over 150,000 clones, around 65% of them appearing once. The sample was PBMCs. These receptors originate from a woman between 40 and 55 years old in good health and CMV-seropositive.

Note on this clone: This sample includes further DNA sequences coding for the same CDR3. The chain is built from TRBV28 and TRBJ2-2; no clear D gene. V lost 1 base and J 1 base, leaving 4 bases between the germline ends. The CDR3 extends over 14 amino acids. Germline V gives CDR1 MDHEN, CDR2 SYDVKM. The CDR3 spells CASSLSGNTGELFF. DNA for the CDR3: TGTGCCAGCAGTTTATCGGGGAACACCGGGGAGCTGTTTTTT.

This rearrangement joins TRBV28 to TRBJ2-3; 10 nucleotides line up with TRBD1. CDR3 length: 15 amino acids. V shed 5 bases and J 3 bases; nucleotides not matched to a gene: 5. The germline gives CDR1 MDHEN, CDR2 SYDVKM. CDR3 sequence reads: CASSTDRGQTDTQYF. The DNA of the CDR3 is TGTGCCAGCAGTACAGACAGGGGGCAAACAGATACGCAGTATTTT.

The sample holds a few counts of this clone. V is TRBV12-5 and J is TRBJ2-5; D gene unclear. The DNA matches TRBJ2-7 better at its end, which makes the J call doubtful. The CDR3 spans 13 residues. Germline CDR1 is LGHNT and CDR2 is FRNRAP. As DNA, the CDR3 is TGTGCTAGTGGTTTGTATGCTACCTACGAGCAGTACTTC. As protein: CASGLYATYEQYF.